These T cell receptor beta chains were read from a single sample in a study of T cell repertoires in cytomegalovirus infection. Each CDR3 protein is one row after TCRdb ran MiXCR on the reads. This sample has just under 500,000 distinct CDR3 sequences; around a third occur once, and the top ten carry 17%. What these receptors recognize is not known. Sequenced material: cultured PBMCs, taken from culture after CMV antigen stimulation. All receptors come from a human donor in good health (CMV status not recorded). Some clones in this sample may be carry-over from other donors' samples. The conserved cysteine and the conserved F or W are not part of the CDR3 here. Fields, in order: J gene, V gene, CDR3 protein.

j_gene: TRBJ2-5; v_gene: TRBV6-2/TRBV6-3; CDR3aa: ASRKPSTPYQETQY
j_gene: TRBJ2-1; v_gene: TRBV27; CDR3aa: ASSLGGNLVSGRDYNEQF
j_gene: TRBJ2-5; v_gene: TRBV28; CDR3aa: ASSWAGGGETQY
j_gene: TRBJ1-5; v_gene: TRBV4-1; CDR3aa: ASSQHRGGAQPQH
j_gene: TRBJ1-2; v_gene: TRBV12-3/TRBV12-4; CDR3aa: ASSLQGMDYGYT
j_gene: TRBJ1-5; v_gene: TRBV24-1; CDR3aa: ATSDARESNQPQH
j_gene: TRBJ2-5; v_gene: TRBV12-3/TRBV12-4; CDR3aa: ASTLYTQETQY
j_gene: TRBJ2-6; v_gene: TRBV4-2; CDR3aa: ASSQGSGYSGANVLT
j_gene: TRBJ2-3; v_gene: TRBV27; CDR3aa: ASSSRGAGRVDTQY
j_gene: TRBJ1-4; v_gene: TRBV7-2; CDR3aa: ASSPPWAYEKLF
j_gene: TRBJ2-1; v_gene: TRBV7-9; CDR3aa: ASSGGTSGIFGYNEQF
j_gene: TRBJ2-2; v_gene: TRBV5-1; CDR3aa: ASSPNNGELF
j_gene: TRBJ2-1; v_gene: TRBV6-5; CDR3aa: ASSYSNHLASGSSFYNEQF
j_gene: TRBJ2-5; v_gene: TRBV19; CDR3aa: ASSIVPGTQY